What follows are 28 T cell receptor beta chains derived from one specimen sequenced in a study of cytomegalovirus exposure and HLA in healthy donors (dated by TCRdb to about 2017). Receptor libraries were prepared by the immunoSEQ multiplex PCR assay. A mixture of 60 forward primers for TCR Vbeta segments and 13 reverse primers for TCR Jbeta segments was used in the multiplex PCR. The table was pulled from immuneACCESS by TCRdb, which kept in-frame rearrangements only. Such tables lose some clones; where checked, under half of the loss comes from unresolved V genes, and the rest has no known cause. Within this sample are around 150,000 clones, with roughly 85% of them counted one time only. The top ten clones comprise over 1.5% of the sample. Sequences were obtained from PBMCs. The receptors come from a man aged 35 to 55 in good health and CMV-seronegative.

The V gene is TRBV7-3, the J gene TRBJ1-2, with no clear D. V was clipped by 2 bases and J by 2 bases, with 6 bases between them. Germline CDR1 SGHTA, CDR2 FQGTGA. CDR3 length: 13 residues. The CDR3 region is CASSLGENYGYTF. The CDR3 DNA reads TGTGCCAGCAGCTTAGGGGAGAACTATGGCTACACCTTC.

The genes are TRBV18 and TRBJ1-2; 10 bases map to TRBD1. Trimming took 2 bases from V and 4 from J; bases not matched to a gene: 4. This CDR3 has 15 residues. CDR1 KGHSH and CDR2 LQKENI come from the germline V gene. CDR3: CASSPEGQGIYGYTF. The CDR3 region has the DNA TGTGCCAGCTCACCAGAGGGACAGGGGATCTATGGCTACACCTTC.

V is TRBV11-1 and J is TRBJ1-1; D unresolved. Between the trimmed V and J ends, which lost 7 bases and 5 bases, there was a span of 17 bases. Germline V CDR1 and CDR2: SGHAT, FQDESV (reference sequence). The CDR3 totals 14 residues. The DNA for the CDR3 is TGTGCCAGCACACCCGCAGGCGGGGTAACTGAAGCTTTCTTT. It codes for CASTPAGGVTEAFF.

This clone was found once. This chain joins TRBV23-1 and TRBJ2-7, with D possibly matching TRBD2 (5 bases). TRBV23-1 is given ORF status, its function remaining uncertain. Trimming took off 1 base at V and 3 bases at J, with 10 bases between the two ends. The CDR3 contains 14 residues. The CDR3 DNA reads TGCGCCAGCAGTCAATTGAGGGAGTTCTACGAGCAGTACTTC. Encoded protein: CASSQLREFYEQYF.

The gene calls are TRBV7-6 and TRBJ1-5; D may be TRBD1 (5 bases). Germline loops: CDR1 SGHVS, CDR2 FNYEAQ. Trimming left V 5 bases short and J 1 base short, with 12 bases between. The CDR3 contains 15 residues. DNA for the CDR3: TGTGCCAGCAGCCTAGGGGCATACAGCAATCAGCCCCAGCATTTT. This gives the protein CASSLGAYSNQPQHF. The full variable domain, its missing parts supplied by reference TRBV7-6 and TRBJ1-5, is GAGVSQSPRYKVTKRGQDVALRCDPISGHVSLYWYRQALGQGPEFLTYFNYEAQQDKSGLPNDRFSAERPEGSISTLTIQRTEQRDSAMYRCASSLGAYSNQPQHFGDGTRLSIL.

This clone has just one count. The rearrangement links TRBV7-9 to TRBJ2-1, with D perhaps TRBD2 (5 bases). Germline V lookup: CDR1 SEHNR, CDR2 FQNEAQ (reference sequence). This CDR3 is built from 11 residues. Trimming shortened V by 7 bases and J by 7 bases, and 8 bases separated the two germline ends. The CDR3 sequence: CASTTGNEQFF. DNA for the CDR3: TGTGCCAGCACGACGGGGAATGAGCAGTTCTTC.

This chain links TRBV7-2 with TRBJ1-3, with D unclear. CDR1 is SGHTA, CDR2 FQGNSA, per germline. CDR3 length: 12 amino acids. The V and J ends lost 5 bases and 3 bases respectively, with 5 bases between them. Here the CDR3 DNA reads TGTGCCAGCAGCCCCAGTGGAAACACCATATATTTT. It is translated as CASSPSGNTIYF. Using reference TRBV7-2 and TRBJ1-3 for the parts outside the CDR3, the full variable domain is GAGVSQSPSNKVTEKGKDVELRCDPISGHTALYWYRQSLGQGLEFLIYFQGNSAPDKSGLPSDRFSAERTGGSVSTLTIQRTQQEDSAVYLCASSPSGNTIYFGEGSWLTVV.

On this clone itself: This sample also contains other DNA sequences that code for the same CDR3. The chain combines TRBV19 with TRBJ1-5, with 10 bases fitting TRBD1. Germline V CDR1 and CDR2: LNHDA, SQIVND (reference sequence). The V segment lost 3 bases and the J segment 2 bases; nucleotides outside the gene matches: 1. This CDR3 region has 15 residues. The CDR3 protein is CASSIGTGGNQPQHF. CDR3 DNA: TGTGCCAGTAGTATCGGGACAGGGGGCAATCAGCCCCAGCATTTT.

As DNA, the CDR3 is TGTGCCAGCAGCCCCACCGGGACAGCTAACTATGGCTACACCTTC. This sequence encodes CASSPTGTANYGYTF. This chain links TRBV7-9 with TRBJ1-2; 7 nucleotides agree with TRBD1. CDR1 SEHNR and CDR2 FQNEAQ come from the germline V gene (reference sequence). V gave up 5 bases and J gave up 0 bases; unmatched junction bases: 6. The CDR3 is 15 residues long.

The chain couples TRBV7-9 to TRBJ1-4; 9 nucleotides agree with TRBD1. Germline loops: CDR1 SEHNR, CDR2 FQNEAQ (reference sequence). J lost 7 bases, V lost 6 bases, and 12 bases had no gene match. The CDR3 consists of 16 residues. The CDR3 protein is CASSSSRDRDGEKLFF. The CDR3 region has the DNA TGTGCCAGCAGTTCGTCCCGGGACAGGGACGGTGAAAAACTGTTTTTT.

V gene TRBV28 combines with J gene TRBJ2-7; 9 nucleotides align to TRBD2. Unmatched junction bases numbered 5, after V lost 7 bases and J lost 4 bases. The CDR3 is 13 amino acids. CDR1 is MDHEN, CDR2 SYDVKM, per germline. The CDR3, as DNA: TGTGCCAGCACGGCGGGGGGGCGATACGAGCAGTACTTC. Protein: CASTAGGRYEQYF.

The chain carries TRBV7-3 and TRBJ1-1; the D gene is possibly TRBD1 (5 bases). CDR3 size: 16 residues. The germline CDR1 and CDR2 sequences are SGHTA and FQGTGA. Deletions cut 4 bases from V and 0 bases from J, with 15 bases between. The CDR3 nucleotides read TGTGCCAGCAGCTCTACGCCAAGGGGAATGAACACTGAAGCTTTCTTT. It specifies CASSSTPRGMNTEAFF.

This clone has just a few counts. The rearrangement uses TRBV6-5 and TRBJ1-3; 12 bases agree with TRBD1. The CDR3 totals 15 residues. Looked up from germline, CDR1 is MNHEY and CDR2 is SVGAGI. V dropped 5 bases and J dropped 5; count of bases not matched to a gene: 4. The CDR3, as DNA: TGTGCCAGCAGTCCGGGACAGGGGGCCCGAAACACCATATATTTT. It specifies CASSPGQGARNTIYF.

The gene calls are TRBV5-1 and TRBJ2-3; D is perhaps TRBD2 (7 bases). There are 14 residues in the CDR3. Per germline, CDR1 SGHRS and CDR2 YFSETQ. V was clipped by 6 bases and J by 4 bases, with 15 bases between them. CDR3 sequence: CASKFVGGADTQYF. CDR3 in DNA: TGCGCCAGCAAGTTTGTAGGGGGGGCAGATACGCAGTATTTT.

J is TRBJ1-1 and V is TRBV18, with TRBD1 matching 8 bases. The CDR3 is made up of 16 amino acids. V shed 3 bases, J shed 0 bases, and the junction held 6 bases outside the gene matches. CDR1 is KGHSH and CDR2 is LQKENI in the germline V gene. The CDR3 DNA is TGTGCCAGCTCACCGAGACGGACAGGGCTGAACACTGAAGCTTTCTTT. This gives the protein CASSPRRTGLNTEAFF.

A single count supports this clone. CDR3 DNA: TGCAGTTATCAGGGGGCCGGTGAAGCTTTCTTT. Its translation: CSYQGAGEAFF. This sequence joins TRBV29-1 and TRBJ1-1; 8 bases map to TRBD1. The CDR3 is 11 residues long. Germline CDR1 is SQVTM and CDR2 is ANQGSEA.

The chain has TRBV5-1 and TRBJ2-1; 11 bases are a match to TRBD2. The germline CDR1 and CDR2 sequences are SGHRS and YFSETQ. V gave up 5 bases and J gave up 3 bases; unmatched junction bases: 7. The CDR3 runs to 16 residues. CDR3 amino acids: CASRGAGLADYNEQFF. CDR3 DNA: TGCGCCAGCAGGGGCGCGGGACTAGCGGACTACAATGAGCAGTTCTTC.

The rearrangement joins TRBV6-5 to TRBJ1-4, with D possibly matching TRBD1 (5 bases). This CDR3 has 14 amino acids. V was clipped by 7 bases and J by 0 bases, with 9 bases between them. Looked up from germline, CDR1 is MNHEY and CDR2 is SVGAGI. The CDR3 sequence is CASTDSATNEKLFF. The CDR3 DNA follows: TGTGCCAGCACTGACAGTGCAACTAATGAAAAACTGTTTTTT.

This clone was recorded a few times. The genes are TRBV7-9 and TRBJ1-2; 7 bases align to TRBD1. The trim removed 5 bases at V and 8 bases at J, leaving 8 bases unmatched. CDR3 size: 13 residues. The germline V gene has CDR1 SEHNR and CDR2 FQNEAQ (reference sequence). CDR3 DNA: TGTGCCAGCAGCCTGCTGACAGGGTCGGGCTACACCTTC. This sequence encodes CASSLLTGSGYTF.

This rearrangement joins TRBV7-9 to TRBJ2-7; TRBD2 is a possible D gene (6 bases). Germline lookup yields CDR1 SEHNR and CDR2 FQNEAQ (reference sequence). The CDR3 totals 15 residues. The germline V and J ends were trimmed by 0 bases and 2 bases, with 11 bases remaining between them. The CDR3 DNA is TGTGCCAGCAGCTTAGCGTTGGGACTCGCCTACGAGCAGTACTTC. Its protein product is CASSLALGLAYEQYF.

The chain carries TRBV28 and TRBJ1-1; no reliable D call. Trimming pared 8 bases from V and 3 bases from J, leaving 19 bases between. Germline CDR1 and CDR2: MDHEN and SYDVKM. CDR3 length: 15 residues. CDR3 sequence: CASATGNGDYTEAFF. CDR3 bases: TGTGCCAGCGCCACCGGGAACGGGGATTACACTGAAGCTTTCTTT.

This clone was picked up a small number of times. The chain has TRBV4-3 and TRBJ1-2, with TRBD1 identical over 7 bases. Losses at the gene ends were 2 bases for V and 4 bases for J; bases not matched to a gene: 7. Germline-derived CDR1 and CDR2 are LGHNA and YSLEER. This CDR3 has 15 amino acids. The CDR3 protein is CASSQNSGTVYGYTF. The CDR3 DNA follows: TGCGCCAGCAGCCAAAACTCCGGGACAGTCTATGGCTACACCTTC.

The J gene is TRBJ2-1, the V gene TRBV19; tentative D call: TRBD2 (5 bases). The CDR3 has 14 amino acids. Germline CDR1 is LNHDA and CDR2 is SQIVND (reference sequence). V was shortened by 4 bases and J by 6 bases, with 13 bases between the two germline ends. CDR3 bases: TGTGCCAGTAGTAAAGCGGAGAGGTTCAATGAGCAGTTCTTC. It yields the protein CASSKAERFNEQFF. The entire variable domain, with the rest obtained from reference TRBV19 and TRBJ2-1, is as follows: DGGITQSPKYLFRKEGQNVTLSCEQNLNHDAMYWYRQDPGQGLRLIYYSQIVNDFQKGDIAEGYSVSREKKESFPLTVTSAQKNPTAFYLCASSKAERFNEQFFGPGTRLTVL.

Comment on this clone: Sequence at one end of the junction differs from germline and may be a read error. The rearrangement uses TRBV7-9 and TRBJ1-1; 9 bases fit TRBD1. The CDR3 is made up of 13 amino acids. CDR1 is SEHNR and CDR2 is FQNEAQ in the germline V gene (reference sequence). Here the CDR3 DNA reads TGTTCCAGCAGGTCCACAGGGGGCTCAGAAGCTTTCTTT. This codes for CSSRSTGGSEAFF. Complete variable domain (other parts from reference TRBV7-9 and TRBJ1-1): DTGVSQNPRHKITKRGQNVTFRCDPISEHNRLYWYRQTLGQGPEFLTYFQNEAQLEKSRLLSDRFSAERPKGSFSTLEIQRTEQGDSAMYLCSSRSTGGSEAFFGQGTRLTVV.

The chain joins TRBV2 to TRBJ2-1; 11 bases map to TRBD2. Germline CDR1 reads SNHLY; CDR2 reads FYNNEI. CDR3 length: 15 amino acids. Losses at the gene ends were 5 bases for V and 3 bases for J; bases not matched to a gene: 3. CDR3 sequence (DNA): TGTGCCAGCAGTTCCGGGACTAGCGGCTACAATGAGCAGTTCTTC. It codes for CASSSGTSGYNEQFF.

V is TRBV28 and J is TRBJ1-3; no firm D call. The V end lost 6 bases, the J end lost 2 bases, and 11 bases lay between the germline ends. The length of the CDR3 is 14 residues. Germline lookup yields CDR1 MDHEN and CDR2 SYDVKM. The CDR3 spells CASSPLRAGNTIYF. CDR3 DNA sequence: TGTGCCAGCAGCCCCCTCCGGGCTGGAAACACCATATATTTT.

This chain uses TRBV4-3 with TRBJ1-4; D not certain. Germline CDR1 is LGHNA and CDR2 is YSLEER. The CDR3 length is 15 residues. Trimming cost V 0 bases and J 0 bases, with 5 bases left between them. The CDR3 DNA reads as TGCGCCAGCAGCCAAGAAGCCACAACTAATGAAAAACTGTTTTTT. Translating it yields CASSQEATTNEKLFF.

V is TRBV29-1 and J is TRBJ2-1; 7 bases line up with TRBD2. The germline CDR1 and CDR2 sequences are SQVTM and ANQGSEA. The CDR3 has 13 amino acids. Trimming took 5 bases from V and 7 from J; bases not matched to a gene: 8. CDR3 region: CSVWREGSNEQFF. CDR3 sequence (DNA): TGCAGCGTTTGGAGGGAGGGGTCGAATGAGCAGTTCTTC.